Below, 5 T cell receptor beta chains from the same sample are listed, as sequenced in a study of cytomegalovirus exposure and HLA in healthy donors. In the PCR, 60 Vbeta and 13 Jbeta primers were used. Sequencing used immunoSEQ multiplex PCR; TCRdb keeps in-frame clones, though not all of them. The data contain 200,000 to 250,000 clones, around 80% of them singletons. The sequencing sample was made of PBMCs. The receptors originated from a boy between 2 and 15 years old in good health and CMV-seronegative.

The chain uses TRBV4-1 and TRBJ2-6, with 11 bases aligning to TRBD1. Trimming removed 1 base from V and 2 bases from J; junction bases left unmatched: 10. Germline V gives CDR1 MGHRA, CDR2 YSYEKL. This CDR3 contains 20 residues. In DNA, the CDR3 is TGCGCCAGCAGCCAAGTTCCGTTCGGGACAGGGGGACCTGGGGCCAACGTCCTGACTTTC. Translating it yields CASSQVPFGTGGPGANVLTF.

This clone was picked up one time. The chain links TRBV30 to TRBJ2-1, with 10 bases that match TRBD2. CDR3 length equals 14 residues. Germline CDR1 reads GTSNPN; CDR2 reads SVGIG (reference sequence). The V and J ends lost 1 base and 6 bases, in that order; junction bases with no gene match: 3. For the CDR3, the DNA is TGTGCCTGGAGTGCTAGCGGGAGATTCAATGAGCAGTTCTTC. The encoded protein is CAWSASGRFNEQFF.

Worth noting for this clone: One end of the junction varies from germline; a read error may be responsible. The genes are TRBV5-4 and TRBJ2-6; 9 nucleotides align to TRBD1. The CDR3 runs to 17 residues. Germline V gene lookup returns CDR1 SGHNT and CDR2 YYREEE (reference sequence). The CDR3 loop reads CASSRDRENSGANVPTF. The DNA for the CDR3 is TGTGCCAGCAGTCGGGACAGGGAGAACTCTGGGGCCAACGTCCCGACTTTC.

This clone was seen a handful of times. The CDR3 sequence is CASSEVRTYEQYF. CDR3 sequence (DNA): TGTGCCAGCAGTGAAGTCAGGACCTACGAGCAGTACTTC. The chain combines TRBV2 with TRBJ2-7; D unclear. Trimming took off 1 base at V and 2 bases at J, with 6 bases between the two ends. The CDR3 loop spans 13 amino acids. Germline CDR1 and CDR2: SNHLY and FYNNEI.

On this clone itself: The same CDR3 is also encoded by other DNA sequences in this sample. The chain uses TRBV2 and TRBJ1-6; TRBD1 is a possible D gene (6 bases). V was pared by 1 base and J by 11 bases, with 9 bases between. This CDR3 contains 13 residues. CDR1 SNHLY and CDR2 FYNNEI come from the germline V gene. This CDR3 reads CASSEDRVAPLHF. The CDR3 DNA follows: TGTGCCAGCAGTGAAGACAGGGTGGCACCCCTCCACTTT.